This is a list of T cell receptor beta chains from one sample in a study of T cells in Graves' hyperthyroidism and ophthalmopathy. TCRdb itself ran the multiplex PCR reads through MiXCR, one entry per CDR3 protein. The sample records some 600,000 distinct CDR3 sequences, approximately 15% being singletons. The specimen was blood. Receptors were obtained from a woman younger than 45 with Graves' hyperthyroidism that later progressed to Graves' ophthalmopathy. Each CDR3 is given with its conserved first and last residue. The order of the fields is V gene, D gene, J gene, clone size, CDR3 DNA, CDR3 protein. D genes are given only for firm matches. The size entry is marked missing in some rows and otherwise reads once, few, many or a size class.

>TRBV28|-|TRBJ2-1|few
TGTGCCAGCAGTCCGCCCTTGGGGGACAATGAGCAGTTCTTC
CASSPPLGDNEQFF
>TRBV28|TRBD1|TRBJ2-3|many
TGTGCCAGCAGTTTATCCGGGACAGGGGGCCCAGATACGCAGTATTTT
CASSLSGTGGPDTQYF
>TRBV7-6|-|TRBJ2-3|-
TGTGCCAGCAGCACAAGGAGTGGGGTAGATACGCAGTATTTT
CASSTRSGVDTQYF
>TRBV28|-|TRBJ1-5|many
TGTGCCAGCAGTTTGTGGAGACAAACAGGGCTGAGGAGCAATCAGCCCCAGCATTTT
CASSLWRQTGLRSNQPQHF
>TRBV2|-|TRBJ1-2|few
TGTGCCAGCAGGACAGAGGGGGGCGGCTACACCTTC
CASRTEGGGYTF
>TRBV24-1|TRBD1|TRBJ2-3|few
TGTGCCACCAGTGATGTAAACAGGGGGCGCTCAGATACGCAGTATTTT
CATSDVNRGRSDTQYF
>TRBV5-1|TRBD1|TRBJ1-4|many
TGCGCCAGCAACGATCAGGGGGCGCTGAATGAAAAACTGTTTTTT
CASNDQGALNEKLFF
>TRBV7-3|-|TRBJ2-1|many
TGTGCCAGCCCGTGGGGGCGGCAGGGGTATGAGCAGTTCTTC
CASPWGRQGYEQFF
>TRBV2|-|TRBJ1-5|many
TGTGCCAGCAGTGAAATGACAGGAAATCAGCCCCAGCATTTT
CASSEMTGNQPQHF
>TRBV12-3/TRBV12-4|TRBD2|TRBJ2-2|many
TGTGCCAGCAGCCCTTTCAGCCTAGCGGGAGTTACCGGGGAGCTGTTTTTT
CASSPFSLAGVTGELFF
>TRBV20-1|-|TRBJ1-1|many
TGCAGTGCTAGAGGAGTAAAGGGAACCACTGAAGCTTTCTTT
CSARGVKGTTEAFF
>TRBV5-1|-|TRBJ1-6|-
TGCGCCAGCAGCTTACTTAAGCCGGGACAAGTGGATTCACCCCTCCACTTT
CASSLLKPGQVDSPLHF
>TRBV29-1|-|TRBJ2-5|-
TGCAGCCCCAGCCAGGTGTACGGGGAGACCCAGTACTTC
CSPSQVYGETQYF
>TRBV27|TRBD2|TRBJ2-1|many
TGTGCCAGCAGTCCCCCTTTACTAGCGGGAGGATCCACTGAGCAGTTCTTC
CASSPPLLAGGSTEQFF
>TRBV19|TRBD2|TRBJ2-7|few
TGTGCCAGTAGTATATACTTTAGCGGGAGCTCCTACGAGCAGTACTTC
CASSIYFSGSSYEQYF
>TRBV2|TRBD1|TRBJ2-1|many
TGTGCCAGCAGGCCTAGACAGGGATTGGGGTTCTTC
CASRPRQGLGFF
>TRBV14|TRBD1|TRBJ2-7|many
TGTGCCAGCAGCCACCACTGGACAGGGGGCCCCTACGAGCAGTACTTC
CASSHHWTGGPYEQYF
>TRBV18|TRBD1|TRBJ1-2|-
TGTGCCAGCTCACCAGACAGGGGCATTTATGGCTACACCTTC
CASSPDRGIYGYTF
>TRBV30|-|TRBJ2-7|few
TGTGCCTGGAGCGGGTTTGCAGGGAGCTCCTACGAGCAGTACTTC
CAWSGFAGSSYEQYF
>TRBV6-1|-|TRBJ1-1|many
TGTGCCAGCAGTGAACCCTCACGGAATATGATCGCGGCTTTCTTT
CASSEPSRNMIAAFF
>TRBV7-9|-|TRBJ1-2|many
TGTGCCAGCAGCTCCCGAGGGGGAAGCGACTATGGCTACACCTTC
CASSSRGGSDYGYTF
>TRBV7-3|TRBD2|TRBJ2-7|many
TGTGCCAGCAGCTTAGAGGGAGGGACCTCCTACGAGCAGTACTTC
CASSLEGGTSYEQYF
>TRBV27|-|TRBJ2-4|few
TGTGCCAGCAGTTATCGGCCAGGGCAAAACATTCAGTACTTC
CASSYRPGQNIQYF
>TRBV7-2|TRBD2|TRBJ2-1|many
TGTGCCAGCAGCTTCCCCCTTATTACCGGGACTAGCGGGAGGCTTCACAACTACAATGAGCAGTTCTTC
CASSFPLITGTSGRLHNYNEQFF
>TRBV5-1|TRBD2|TRBJ2-5|-
TGCGCCAGCAGCGTCGGGACTAGCGGGAGTCAGACCCAGTACTTC
CASSVGTSGSQTQYF
>TRBV7-3|TRBD2|TRBJ2-1|many
TGTGCCTCTCGGGAGGGACCCGGAGGCAATGAGCAGTTCTTC
CASREGPGGNEQFF
>TRBV29-1|-|TRBJ2-7|many
TGCAGCGTTGCACCTCGGTTGCGAGAAAACGAGCAGTACTTC
CSVAPRLRENEQYF
>TRBV7-9|-|TRBJ1-3|-
TGTGCCAGCAGCCCGCCCGGGACCAGCTCTGGAAACACCATATATTTT
CASSPPGTSSGNTIYF
>TRBV7-3|TRBD1|TRBJ2-1|many
TGTGCCAGCAGCTTAAGAGGGGGCGGATCCTCCTACAATGAGCAGTTCTTC
CASSLRGGGSSYNEQFF
>TRBV12-3/TRBV12-4|-|TRBJ2-1|many
TGTGCCAGCAGTTATATTAGCGCGGGATTGTCCTACAATGAGCAGTTCTTC
CASSYISAGLSYNEQFF
>TRBV19|-|TRBJ2-7|many
TGTGCCAGTAGTGGGACGGCGGACGAGCAGTACTTC
CASSGTADEQYF
>TRBV19|TRBD2|TRBJ2-1|-
TGTACCAGTAGTAGAAGACTAGCGGGAGCCGGCAATGAGCAGTTCTTC
CTSSRRLAGAGNEQFF
>TRBV27|TRBD2|TRBJ2-7|once
TGTGCCAGCAGTTTGGGACTAGCTGCGGGGGAGCAGTACTTC
CASSLGLAAGEQYF
>TRBV29-1|TRBD2|TRBJ2-7|-
TGCAGCGTGGGTGGACTAGCGGGAGCCTACGAGCAGTACTTC
CSVGGLAGAYEQYF
>TRBV6-1|TRBD1|TRBJ1-5|-
TGTGCCAGCAGAATACAGGGGGCGCCGAATCAGCCCCAGCATTTT
CASRIQGAPNQPQHF
>TRBV11-3|TRBD2|TRBJ2-1|many
TGTGCCAGCAGCCTGACGGGACTAGCGGGTACTGAGCAGTTCTTC
CASSLTGLAGTEQFF
>TRBV11-2|-|TRBJ2-3|few
TGTGCCAGCAGCTTAAGGCTAGAGACAGATACGCAGTATTTT
CASSLRLETDTQYF
>TRBV12-3/TRBV12-4|-|TRBJ1-4|many
TGTGCCAGCAGTTCGTATTCAACTAATGAAAAACTGTTTTTT
CASSSYSTNEKLFF
>TRBV19|TRBD2|TRBJ2-1|-
TGTGCCAGTAAACGGGAGGGGATGAACAATGAGCAGTCCTTC
CASKREGMNNEQSF
>TRBV19|TRBD2|TRBJ2-1|few
TGTGCCAGTAGTATAGCGCCCGGGAGGTTCAATGAGCAGTTCTTC
CASSIAPGRFNEQFF
>TRBV12-3/TRBV12-4|TRBD2|TRBJ2-1|many
TGTGCCAGCAGTATTGGGGGCGGCGGGAGGCCAAGCAATGAGCAGTTCTTC
CASSIGGGGRPSNEQFF
>TRBV10-2|-|TRBJ1-1|-
TGCGCCAGCAGTGAGGGGGCCCCGAGGACTGAAGCTTTCTTT
CASSEGAPRTEAFF
>TRBV5-1|-|TRBJ2-2|-
TGCGCCAGCAGCTTGGTGGAGGGGGTCTCCGGGGAGCTGTTTTTT
CASSLVEGVSGELFF
>TRBV3-1|TRBD2|TRBJ2-1|few
TGTGCCAGCAGCCAAGTAGGGACTAGCGCGAATTCCTACAATGAGCAGTTCTTC
CASSQVGTSANSYNEQFF
>TRBV27|TRBD2|TRBJ2-1|-
TGTGCCAGCAGTCCGGGACTAGCGGGAGAAAGTTCCGGCAATGAGCAGTTCTTC
CASSPGLAGESSGNEQFF
>TRBV7-2|-|TRBJ2-7|-
TGTGCCAGCAGTCCTAGGGGGGGGGGCAGGTACGAGCAGTACTTC
CASSPRGGGRYEQYF
>TRBV7-2|TRBD1|TRBJ1-6|many
TGTGCCAGCAGCTTACGCCAGGGGGCTCTCAATTCACCCCTCCACTTT
CASSLRQGALNSPLHF
>TRBV7-3|-|TRBJ2-5|-
TGTGCCAGCAGCTTAAACCGCCTCAATGGGGAGACCCAGTACTTC
CASSLNRLNGETQYF
>TRBV6-1|-|TRBJ1-2|many
TGTGCCAGCAGTACCCGTTCAGGTTATGGCTACACCTTC
CASSTRSGYGYTF
>TRBV28|TRBD1|TRBJ1-1|many
TGTGCCAGCAGTACTCCGACAGGGAGGGTTGAAGCTTTCTTT
CASSTPTGRVEAFF
>TRBV19|-|TRBJ1-5|-
TGTGCCAGTAGTGATCAGGGTCAGCCCCAGCATTTT
CASSDQGQPQHF
>TRBV7-2|TRBD2|TRBJ2-1|-
TGTGCCAGCAGCTCCGAAGGGGGGGGACTAGGCTACAATGAGCAGTTCTTC
CASSSEGGGLGYNEQFF
>TRBV7-9|TRBD1|TRBJ2-7|-
TGTGCCAGCAGCTTAAAAGGGGACAGTCCCTACGAGCAGTACTTC
CASSLKGDSPYEQYF
>TRBV5-1|-|TRBJ1-2|many
TGCGCCAGCAGCCCCCTTTGGATAACGGGCTATGGCTACACCTTC
CASSPLWITGYGYTF
>TRBV4-3|-|TRBJ1-2|few
TGCGCCAGCAGCCAAGAGGCAGAGCCCTTCCTCGGCTACACCTTC
CASSQEAEPFLGYTF
>TRBV14|-|TRBJ2-2|many
TGTGCCAGCAGCCAAGACAGGGGCGCGGGCTCCACCGGGGAGCTGTTTTTT
CASSQDRGAGSTGELFF
>TRBV29-1|-|TRBJ2-7|-
TGCAGCGTTTCCTTCGAGTACGAGCAGTACTTC
CSVSFEYEQYF